This TCR beta chain was documented in a study of metastatic and nonmetastatic thyroid tumors. Study summary: Comparison of repertoires was carried out across blood and tumor or nodule tissue from malignant and benign thyroid patients.

This clone was observed a handful of times. Its antigen remains unknown. The junction shows a germline mismatch at one end, possibly a read error. No treatment had been given to any patient before thyroid surgery. General study results and limits: When malignant thyroid tumors were compared with benign nodules, TCR beta diversity was reportedly significantly higher in the malignant tumors. This held in both blood and tumor samples.

Germline CDR1 and CDR2: MNHEY and SMNVEV (reference sequence). This CDR3 region has 15 residues. Original analysis: A classifier of distant metastasis in papillary thyroid cancer was built from CDR3 differences (across clinicopathological groups). TCRdb re-called clones via MiXCR from the PCR reads. TCRdb's processing, not the authors' own work, is the source of the V and J calls. The sample lists fewer than 45,000 clones, roughly 14% occurring once. The receptor was isolated from a female donor with papillary thyroid cancer or a benign thyroid nodule (not recorded which). Some clones in this sample may be carry-over from other donors' samples. The sequenced material came from blood. The chain joins TRBV27 to TRBJ1-6, with D maybe TRBD1 (6 bases). Here the CDR3 DNA reads TGTACCAGCAGTTTGTACAGGGTGAGGGATTCACCCCTCCACTTT. It encodes CTSSLYRVRDSPLHF.